The 31 T cell receptor beta chains below all came from one sample that was sequenced in a study of T cells in Graves' hyperthyroidism and ophthalmopathy. Authors of the study amplified TCR beta CDR3 regions from RNA transcripts. A first-round RT-PCR of the TCR CDR3 used the HTBI primer set. TCRdb reprocessed the multiplex PCR reads with MiXCR, giving one entry per CDR3 protein. The sample yields around 800,000 distinct CDR3 sequences, 35% to 40% seen once. Sample: blood. The receptors originated from a man younger than 30 with Graves' hyperthyroidism.

This clonotype was seen many times. The chain has TRBV10-3 and TRBJ2-2; 7 bases map to TRBD1. This CDR3 comprises 12 residues. In germline, CDR1 is ENHRY, CDR2 SYGVKD. J gave up 4 bases and V 10 bases, and 3 bases lay outside the gene matches. The CDR3 spells CATAGGTGELFF. The DNA of the CDR3 is TGTGCCACGGCAGGGGGCACCGGGGAGCTGTTTTTT.

A note on this clonotype: No conserved phenylalanine or tryptophan is present at the end of the CDR3, so a read error is the likely explanation. This chain joins TRBV20-1 and TRBJ2-7; D might be TRBD1 or TRBD2, each matching 5 bases. Trimming shortened V by 5 bases and J by 4 bases, and 21 bases separated the two germline ends. Germline CDR1 is DFQATT and CDR2 is SNEGSKA (reference sequence). The CDR3 has 15 residues. The CDR3 here is CSAFGTEFLPYEQYL. In nucleotides, the CDR3 is TGCAGTGCTTTTGGGACGGAATTCCTACCGTACGAGCAGTACCTC.

This sequence joins TRBV4-1 and TRBJ1-1; D ambiguous. Between the trimmed V and J ends, which lost 1 base and 0 bases, there was a span of 15 bases. CDR3 length equals 17 residues. Germline V gene sequence: CDR1 MGHRA, CDR2 YSYEKL. The CDR3 DNA reads as TGCGCCAGCAGCCAAGTCCCGTTTACCAGCATGAACACTGAAGCTTTCTTT. Amino acids: CASSQVPFTSMNTEAFF.

The rearrangement joins TRBV7-9 to TRBJ1-2; 10 nucleotides agree with TRBD1. This CDR3 has 15 residues. V lost 3 bases and J lost 0; bases outside the gene matches: 1. CDR1 and CDR2 from the germline V gene are SEHNR and FQNEAQ (reference sequence). The CDR3 DNA reads as TGTGCCAGCAGCTTTGGGACAGGGGCTAACTATGGCTACACCTTC. Translation gives CASSFGTGANYGYTF.

This clonotype was recorded many times. The V call is TRBV9, the J call TRBJ1-1; no clear D gene. Germline values: CDR1 SGDLS, CDR2 YYNGEE. This CDR3 has 16 residues. V was shortened by 0 bases and J by 6 bases, with 18 bases between the two germline ends. Written as DNA, the CDR3 is TGTGCCAGCAGCGTAGTTTCTGGGGTTGCGTTTGCTGAAGCTTTCTTT. Protein product: CASSVVSGVAFAEAFF.

The chain uses TRBV6-2 or TRBV6-3 and TRBJ1-5; the D gene is possibly TRBD1 (6 bases). The CDR3 length is 13 residues. Trimming removed 4 bases from V and 6 bases from J, with 10 bases in between. Germline lookup yields CDR1 MNHEY and CDR2 SVGEGT. CDR3 DNA sequence: TGTGCCAGCAGTTGGTTACAGGGTCAGCCCCAGCATTTT. Translated: CASSWLQGQPQHF.

The chain links TRBV19 to TRBJ1-5, with D possibly TRBD1 on 6 matching bases. V lost 7 bases and J 6 bases, leaving 13 bases between the germline ends. CDR1 and CDR2 from the germline V gene are LNHDA and SQIVND (reference sequence). The CDR3 runs 13 residues. CDR3 nucleotide sequence: TGTGCCAGTACCCAGAGGGGGGGTCAGCCCCAGCATTTT. Protein sequence: CASTQRGGQPQHF.

A few counts support this clonotype. The chain couples TRBV12-3 or TRBV12-4 to TRBJ1-2, with TRBD1 identical over 8 bases. The CDR3 is made up of 16 amino acids. V lost 5 bases to trimming and J lost 6 bases; unmatched junction nucleotides: 14. The CDR3 DNA sequence: TGTGCCAGCAGTACCTCTCGAGGACAGGGATCTCATGGCTACACCTTC. It is translated as CASSTSRGQGSHGYTF.

There are many counts of this clonotype. The rearrangement joins TRBV7-9 to TRBJ2-5, with a tentative D call TRBD2 (6 bases). Germline V lookup: CDR1 SEHNR, CDR2 FQNEAQ (reference sequence). The CDR3 is made up of 13 amino acids. The V end lost 5 bases, the J end lost 1 base, and 8 bases lay between the germline ends. The CDR3 bases are TGTGCCAGCAGCCTGGGGGGCCAAGAGACCCAGTACTTC. As protein: CASSLGGQETQYF. Full variable domain (rest looked up from reference TRBV7-9 and TRBJ2-5): DTGVSQNPRHKITKRGQNVTFRCDPISEHNRLYWYRQTLGQGPEFLTYFQNEAQLEKSRLLSDRFSAERPKGSFSTLEIQRTEQGDSAMYLCASSLGGQETQYFGPGTRLLVL.

Ten or more counts support this clonotype. The CDR3 sequence: CASSGNNYGYTF. The CDR3 DNA is TGTGCCAGCAGCGGAAACAACTATGGCTACACCTTC. The chain employs TRBV9 and TRBJ1-2; no firm D call. Trimming stripped 3 bases from V and 2 bases from J, with 5 bases between. There are 12 residues in the CDR3. CDR1 SGDLS and CDR2 YYNGEE come from the germline V gene.

This clonotype has a count of ten or more. The chain couples TRBV2 to TRBJ1-1; TRBD1 agrees at 8 bases. The CDR3 totals 14 residues. V trimming: 6 bases; J trimming: 3 bases; junction bases outside the gene matches: 6. The germline CDR1 and CDR2 sequences are SNHLY and FYNNEI. The CDR3, as DNA: TGTGCCAGCAGGCTAACAGGGGGGGACACTGAAGCTTTCTTT. As protein: CASRLTGGDTEAFF.

This sequence joins TRBV7-9 and TRBJ2-5; D gene unclear. The CDR3 spans 12 residues. V was trimmed by 7 bases and J by 9 bases, leaving 15 bases between them. The germline V gene encodes CDR1 SEHNR and CDR2 FQNEAQ (reference sequence). The CDR3 loop is CASTPSNEPQYF. CDR3 in DNA: TGTGCCAGCACCCCTTCAAATGAGCCCCAGTACTTC.

The chain joins TRBV2 to TRBJ2-5, with 9 bases lining up with TRBD1. The CDR3 is 15 residues long. Losses at the gene ends were 1 base for V and 0 bases for J; bases not matched to a gene: 0. Germline V lookup: CDR1 SNHLY, CDR2 FYNNEI. The CDR3: CASSEGTGDQETQYF. The CDR3 nucleotides are TGTGCCAGCAGTGAAGGGACAGGGGACCAAGAGACCCAGTACTTC.

This clonotype was observed many times. The J gene is TRBJ2-2, the V gene TRBV29-1; D possibly uses TRBD1 or TRBD2 (5 bases each). V lost 4 bases and J lost 6, with 15 bases in between. The CDR3 is made up of 14 amino acids. Germline V gene lookup returns CDR1 SQVTM and CDR2 ANQGSEA. In DNA form, the CDR3 reads TGCAGCGTTGTTAAGGGGAGCGAAGCCGGGGAGCTGTTTTTT. Protein product: CSVVKGSEAGELFF.

This clonotype was counted at least ten times. The rearrangement uses TRBV7-2 and TRBJ1-5; D not certain. The germline CDR1 and CDR2 sequences are SGHTA and FQGNSA. V lost 1 base and J 7 bases, leaving 8 bases between the germline ends. The CDR3 contains 13 residues. The CDR3 region is CASSLVRHQPQHF. The CDR3 nucleotides read TGTGCCAGCAGCTTAGTGAGGCACCAGCCCCAGCATTTT.

This clonotype turned up a few times. The chain uses TRBV6-1 and TRBJ2-2; D uncertain. V shed 7 bases and J shed 7 bases, with 10 bases lying between them. The germline gives CDR1 MNHNS, CDR2 SASEGT. CDR3 length: 12 amino acids. In nucleotides, the CDR3 is TGTGCCAGCACCGTGACCGGCGGGGAGCTGTTTTTT. It yields the protein CASTVTGGELFF.

The V call is TRBV19, the J call TRBJ2-1; 9 nucleotides agree with TRBD2. This CDR3 contains 14 residues. The J segment lost 3 bases and the V segment lost 5 bases, leaving 2 bases of the junction unmatched. Germline CDR1 LNHDA, CDR2 SQIVND (reference sequence). The CDR3 loop is CASSLAGVYNEQFF. CDR3 DNA sequence: TGTGCCAGTAGTTTAGCGGGGGTCTACAATGAGCAGTTCTTC.

The chain recombines TRBV15 with TRBJ2-6; possible D gene TRBD1, 5 bases. CDR1 is LNHNV, CDR2 YYDKDF, per germline (reference sequence). This CDR3 has 14 residues. Trimming left V 2 bases short and J 7 bases short, with 9 bases between. The CDR3 sequence: CATSRQGSANVLTF. The CDR3, as DNA: TGTGCCACCAGCAGACAGGGTAGCGCCAACGTCCTGACTTTC.

This clonotype has more than one count but fewer than ten. The chain has TRBV7-6 and TRBJ2-7; 7 bases map to TRBD1. The CDR3 has 16 residues. Unmatched junction bases numbered 15, after V lost 5 bases and J lost 5 bases. Germline loops: CDR1 SGHVS, CDR2 FNYEAQ. Here the CDR3 reads CASSGTGAGGWHEQYF. CDR3 bases: TGTGCCAGCAGCGGCACCGGGGCAGGGGGATGGCACGAGCAGTACTTC.

This clonotype was seen a handful of times. The chain carries TRBV20-1 and TRBJ2-7; 7 bases agree with TRBD2. Germline lookup yields CDR1 DFQATT and CDR2 SNEGSKA (reference sequence). CDR3 length equals 17 residues. The junction had 12 bases not matched to a gene; V was cut back by 1 base and J by 0 bases. Here the CDR3 reads CSARGGYGGVPSYEQYF. The CDR3, as DNA: TGCAGTGCTAGAGGGGGGTATGGGGGGGTGCCCTCCTACGAGCAGTACTTC.

This clonotype was seen a few times. J is TRBJ2-7 and V is TRBV7-2, with 7 nucleotides matching TRBD2. CDR3 size: 13 residues. The junction had 4 bases not matched to a gene; V was cut back by 5 bases and J by 3 bases. Germline CDR1 reads SGHTA; CDR2 reads FQGNSA. The CDR3 bases are TGTGCCAGCAGCCAGACTAGCAGCTACGAGCAGTACTTC. Translated, it gives CASSQTSSYEQYF.

The chain joins TRBV19 to TRBJ1-6; D possibly corresponds to TRBD1 (5 bases). CDR3 length equals 15 residues. V was cut by 5 bases and J by 10 bases, with 18 bases left in between. CDR1 is LNHDA and CDR2 is SQIVND in the germline V gene (reference sequence). CDR3 loop: CASSHSGLAGSPLHF. The CDR3 DNA is TGTGCCAGTAGTCACTCGGGACTAGCGGGATCACCCCTCCACTTT.

The chain is built from TRBV4-1 and TRBJ1-5; D unresolved. CDR3 length: 13 amino acids. Trimming cost V 0 bases and J 6 bases, with 6 bases left between them. CDR1 is MGHRA and CDR2 is YSYEKL in the germline V gene. The chain's CDR3 is CASSQETGQPQHF. The CDR3 coding sequence is TGCGCCAGCAGCCAAGAAACGGGTCAGCCCCAGCATTTT.

The gene calls are TRBV2 and TRBJ2-5; 12 positions agree with TRBD1. The CDR3 loop spans 16 amino acids. From germline, CDR1 is SNHLY and CDR2 FYNNEI. V shed 5 bases and J 5 bases; nucleotides not matched to a gene: 9. CDR3 region: CASSYVPGQGAETQYF. The CDR3 DNA follows: TGTGCCAGCAGTTACGTACCGGGACAGGGGGCCGAGACCCAGTACTTC.

This chain links TRBV29-1 with TRBJ2-3; the D gene is possibly TRBD1 (6 bases). The CDR3 contains 13 residues. In germline, CDR1 is SQVTM, CDR2 ANQGSEA. Trimming removed 6 bases at V and 2 bases at J, with 12 bases between. CDR3 protein: CSVRRQDTDTQYF. The CDR3 DNA follows: TGCAGCGTACGAAGACAGGACACAGATACGCAGTATTTT.

This chain joins TRBV12-3 or TRBV12-4 and TRBJ2-6; 8 bases are shared with TRBD1. The CDR3 is made up of 21 amino acids. Trimming removed 4 bases from V and 0 bases from J; junction bases left unmatched: 17. The CDR3 DNA is TGTGCCAGCAGTTACCGCCCTGGGACAGGACGCTATGGCTCTGGGGCCAACGTCCTGACTTTC. It translates to CASSYRPGTGRYGSGANVLTF.

The chain employs TRBV12-3 or TRBV12-4 and TRBJ2-7; 8 bases agree with TRBD1. Trimming removed 3 bases from V and 2 bases from J; junction bases left unmatched: 18. The CDR3 sequence is 19 residues long. The CDR3 sequence is CASSLLVSTGAAIPYEQYF. The CDR3 DNA reads TGTGCCAGCAGTTTGCTGGTTTCGACAGGGGCCGCAATTCCCTACGAGCAGTACTTC.

The V gene is TRBV20-1, the J gene TRBJ2-5; 12 bases match TRBD1. Unmatched junction bases numbered 10, after V lost 3 bases and J lost 5 bases. Germline V gene lookup returns CDR1 DFQATT and CDR2 SNEGSKA (reference sequence). This CDR3 contains 16 residues. CDR3 DNA: TGCAGTGCTAGTGGGAGGGGGACAGGGGGCTGGGAGACCCAGTACTTC. This codes for CSASGRGTGGWETQYF.

This clonotype was detected once. The chain recombines TRBV4-1 with TRBJ1-1; 8 positions agree with TRBD1. CDR3 length: 13 residues. Germline assignment: CDR1 MGHRA and CDR2 YSYEKL. With 0 bases clipped from V and 11 bases from J, the junction kept 5 bases outside the gene matches. The CDR3 here is CASSQENRGDAFF. The CDR3 DNA is TGCGCCAGCAGCCAAGAGAACAGGGGGGATGCTTTCTTT.

This clonotype was counted many times. The chain combines TRBV19 with TRBJ1-2; D call uncertain. The CDR3 consists of 14 residues. V dropped 6 bases and J dropped 5 bases, with 16 bases sitting between them. CDR1 LNHDA and CDR2 SQIVND come from the germline V gene (reference sequence). CDR3 sequence: CASSPSWGGYGYTF. In nucleotides, the CDR3 is TGTGCCAGTAGCCCCTCCTGGGGAGGGTATGGCTACACCTTC. Full variable domain (missing parts from reference TRBV19 and TRBJ1-2): DGGITQSPKYLFRKEGQNVTLSCEQNLNHDAMYWYRQDPGQGLRLIYYSQIVNDFQKGDIAEGYSVSREKKESFPLTVTSAQKNPTAFYLCASSPSWGGYGYTFGSGTRLTVV.

This clonotype was detected ten times or more. The chain carries TRBV2 and TRBJ2-2, with D hard to call. The CDR3 is made up of 14 amino acids. V shed 6 bases and J shed 0 bases, with 8 bases lying between them. Germline V gene data show CDR1 as SNHLY and CDR2 as FYNNEI. CDR3 amino acids: CASRPVSNTGELFF. DNA of the CDR3: TGTGCCAGCAGGCCAGTATCGAACACCGGGGAGCTGTTTTTT. The whole variable domain, filled in from reference TRBV2 and TRBJ2-2, reads EPEVTQTPSHQVTQMGQEVILRCVPISNHLYFYWYRQILGQKVEFLVSFYNNEISEKSEIFDDQFSVERPDGSNFTLKIRSTKLEDSAMYFCASRPVSNTGELFFGEGSRLTVL.